This T cell receptor (beta chain) was sequenced during a study of cytomegalovirus exposure and HLA in healthy donors. CDR3 length: 16 amino acids. Germline assignment: CDR1 MNHEY and CDR2 SVGAGI. V lost 2 bases, J lost 3 bases, and 8 bases stayed unmatched. PCR was performed using 60 Vbeta and 13 Jbeta primers. Assay: immunoSEQ multiplex PCR; the TCRdb copy retains only in-frame clones and omits some. This table holds 100,000 to 150,000 clones, about 9.2% found once. This clonotype was obtained from a middle-aged woman in good health and CMV-seropositive. Sequencing was performed on PBMCs. This chain joins TRBV6-5 and TRBJ2-3, with 7 bases aligning to TRBD2. CDR3 protein: CASSYNPRGKTDTQYF. The DNA of the CDR3 is TGTGCCAGCAGTTACAATCCGCGGGGGAAGACAGATACGCAGTATTTT.